Presented here are 28 T cell receptor beta chains from one specimen sequenced in a study of OX40 agonist ivuxolimab in advanced cancers. The assay was immunoSEQ multiplex PCR, and TCRdb's table has in-frame clones only and misses some. The sample yields tens of thousands of clones, 93% seen once. The sample in question was CD4+ or CD8+ T cells sorted from blood, obtained in a trial of the OX40 agonist ivuxolimab. The receptors derive from an adult with an advanced solid tumor such as melanoma, head and neck, liver or kidney cancer.

The chain couples TRBV27 to TRBJ2-7, with D tentatively TRBD2 (6 bases). CDR1 is MNHEY, CDR2 SMNVEV, per germline (reference sequence). The CDR3 length is 15 residues. Trimming stripped 6 bases from V and 3 bases from J, with 18 bases between. This CDR3 reads CASSPSGGMSYEQYF. The CDR3 DNA reads TGTGCCAGCAGCCCCTCCGGGGGAATGAGCTACGAGCAGTACTTC.

The J gene is TRBJ2-4, the V gene TRBV21-1. TRBV21-1 counts as a pseudogene. The CDR3 loop spans 9 amino acids. The CDR3 is CASNFGTNF. The CDR3 region has the DNA TGTGCCAGCAACTTCGGGACGAACTTC.

The chain combines TRBV9 with TRBJ2-7; D is unclear. Trimming removed 0 bases from V and 7 bases from J, with 8 bases in between. The CDR3 is 12 amino acids. The germline V gene encodes CDR1 SGDLS and CDR2 YYNGEE. The CDR3 reads CASSVGEGEQYF. In DNA, the CDR3 is TGTGCCAGCAGCGTAGGAGAAGGAGAGCAGTACTTC.

V and J are TRBV6-1 and TRBJ2-3; possibly TRBD1 for D (6 bases). This CDR3 region has 14 residues. The V and J ends lost 6 bases and 3 bases respectively, with 13 bases between them. Germline loops: CDR1 MNHNS, CDR2 SASEGT. The CDR3 loop reads CASRDSVDTDTQYF. The CDR3 DNA reads TGTGCCAGCAGGGACAGCGTAGATACAGATACGCAGTATTTT.

This rearrangement joins TRBV27 to TRBJ2-1; 10 bases agree with TRBD2. This CDR3 has 17 amino acids. CDR1 is MNHEY and CDR2 is SMNVEV in the germline V gene (reference sequence). V lost 3 bases to trimming and J lost 2 bases; unmatched junction nucleotides: 7. CDR3 in DNA: TGTGCCAGCAGTTTGTCCGCTAGCGGGAGCCCCTACAATGAGCAGTTCTTC. Its protein product is CASSLSASGSPYNEQFF.

DNA of the CDR3: TGTGCCAGCAGCTTCCCGCGGGACCTCCCGAACACCGGGGAGCTGTTTTTT. Its protein is CASSFPRDLPNTGELFF. The V and J genes are TRBV7-2 and TRBJ2-2, with D possibly being TRBD2 (6 bases). The V end lost 3 bases, the J end lost 0 bases, and 14 bases lay between the germline ends. The CDR3 runs 17 residues. Looked up from germline, CDR1 is SGHTA and CDR2 is FQGNSA.

By share, this clone counts as large. The chain is built from TRBV4-3 and TRBJ2-7; TRBD2 matches at 8 bases. Germline CDR1 is LGHNA and CDR2 is YSLEER. Trimming at V came to 0 bases and at J to 3 bases, leaving 10 bases not matched to a gene. The CDR3 has 17 amino acids. CDR3 protein: CASSQDPPSTSGYEQYF. The DNA for the CDR3 is TGCGCCAGCAGCCAAGATCCACCCTCAACTAGCGGCTACGAGCAGTACTTC.

DNA of the CDR3: TGTGCCAGTAGTAATGGTCGGCTTAATCAGCCCCAGCATTTT. Translation gives CASSNGRLNQPQHF. V and J are TRBV19 and TRBJ1-5; the D is unclear. Germline V gives CDR1 LNHDA, CDR2 SQIVND (reference sequence). V was trimmed by 4 bases and J by 4 bases, leaving 11 bases between them. The CDR3 spans 14 residues.

The chain uses TRBV5-5 and TRBJ1-2, with D unclear. The CDR3 loop spans 16 amino acids. Germline V gene lookup returns CDR1 SGHKS and CDR2 YYEKEE (reference sequence). Trimming removed 1 base from V and 2 bases from J, with 15 bases in between. The CDR3 loop is CASSLLASAANYGYTF. The CDR3 coding sequence is TGTGCCAGCAGCTTGTTGGCATCGGCAGCAAACTATGGCTACACCTTC.

The chain combines TRBV7-3 with TRBJ2-7; D possibly matches TRBD1 or TRBD2 (5 bases each). This CDR3 has 16 residues. Trimming took off 0 bases at V and 0 bases at J, with 12 bases between the two ends. The V gene's germline CDR1 is SGHTA and CDR2 FQGTGA. CDR3 DNA sequence: TGTGCCAGCAGCTTAACGGGGACCGGAGCCTCCTACGAGCAGTACTTC. Translating it yields CASSLTGTGASYEQYF.

This sequence joins TRBV9 and TRBJ2-3, with 8 positions matching TRBD2. CDR1 is SGDLS and CDR2 is YYNGEE in the germline V gene. The V and J ends lost 7 bases and 4 bases, in that order; junction bases with no gene match: 5. This CDR3 contains 13 residues. In DNA form, the CDR3 reads TGTGCCAGCGGAGCGGGAGAGCCAGATACGCAGTATTTT. Residues: CASGAGEPDTQYF.

This clone was seen only once. The CDR3 DNA sequence: TGTGCCAGCAGCTTTAGCGTATCCGGGACAGGGGCCGAGGTGCAGTACTTC. Its protein is CASSFSVSGTGAEVQYF. The chain couples TRBV7-9 to TRBJ2-7; TRBD1 matches at 10 bases. This CDR3 contains 17 residues. CDR1 and CDR2 from the germline V gene are SEHNR and FQNEAQ (reference sequence). Germline trimming cut 3 bases from V and 9 bases from J; bases unmatched to any gene: 17.

This clone was observed a single time. The chain joins TRBV7-2 to TRBJ2-3, with 7 bases lining up with TRBD2. The germline V gene has CDR1 SGHTA and CDR2 FQGNSA. The CDR3 contains 17 residues. With 4 bases clipped from V and 1 base from J, the junction kept 11 bases outside the gene matches. The CDR3 here is CASSWAQAGWGTDTQYF. CDR3 in DNA: TGTGCCAGCAGCTGGGCTCAAGCGGGATGGGGCACAGATACGCAGTATTTT.

The rearrangement uses TRBV6-6 and TRBJ1-3, with 7 bases lining up with TRBD1. V dropped 5 bases and J dropped 4; count of bases not matched to a gene: 8. This CDR3 is 15 amino acids long. Per the germline V gene, CDR1 is MNHNY and CDR2 is SVGAGI (reference sequence). In nucleotides, the CDR3 is TGTGCCAGCAGTCTAACAGGGGTGAACGGAAACACCATATATTTT. The encoded protein is CASSLTGVNGNTIYF.

The chain couples TRBV28 to TRBJ1-1, with D possibly being TRBD1 (6 bases). V dropped 2 bases and J dropped 0 bases, with 10 bases sitting between them. Germline lookup yields CDR1 MDHEN and CDR2 SYDVKM. The CDR3 has 15 residues. As DNA, the CDR3 is TGTGCCAGCAGTTTACAGGGGCCTATGAACACTGAAGCTTTCTTT. This codes for CASSLQGPMNTEAFF.

V gene TRBV9 combines with J gene TRBJ2-1, with 8 nucleotides matching TRBD2. The germline CDR1 and CDR2 sequences are SGDLS and YYNGEE. The CDR3 has 14 amino acids. J gave up 7 bases and V 1 base, and 4 bases lay outside the gene matches. In DNA, the CDR3 is TGTGCCAGCAGCGTAAGCGGGAGTGGGAATGAGCAGTTCTTC. It translates to CASSVSGSGNEQFF. Drawing the rest from reference TRBV9 and TRBJ2-1, the complete variable domain is DSGVTQTPKHLITATGQRVTLRCSPRSGDLSVYWYQQSLDQGLQFLIQYYNGEERAKGNILERFSAQQFPDLHSELNLSSLELGDSALYFCASSVSGSGNEQFFGPGTRLTVL.

The chain couples TRBV18 to TRBJ2-3; maybe TRBD2 (5 bases). The CDR3 runs 17 residues. Looked up from germline, CDR1 is KGHSH and CDR2 is LQKENI. V lost 4 bases to trimming and J lost 0 bases, with 17 bases between them. The DNA for the CDR3 is TGTGCCAGCTCACAAGGACGGGGTGAGGCTAGCACAGATACGCAGTATTTT. Its protein is CASSQGRGEASTDTQYF.

The chain joins TRBV15 to TRBJ2-7, with TRBD1 matching over 8 bases. With 1 base clipped from V and 6 bases from J, the junction kept 11 bases outside the gene matches. The CDR3 is 16 amino acids. Germline assignment: CDR1 LNHNV and CDR2 YYDKDF (reference sequence). CDR3 residues: CATSRVGPGGSPEQYF. The CDR3 DNA follows: TGTGCCACCAGCAGAGTGGGGCCAGGGGGCTCCCCCGAGCAGTACTTC. Full variable domain (rest looked up from reference TRBV15 and TRBJ2-7): DAMVIQNPRYQVTQFGKPVTLSCSQTLNHNVMYWYQQKSSQAPKLLFHYYDKDFNNEADTPDNFQSRRPNTSFCFLDIRSPGLGDTAMYLCATSRVGPGGSPEQYFGPGTRLTVT.

This chain joins TRBV4-3 and TRBJ1-5; 9 bases agree with TRBD1. The junction had 8 bases not matched to a gene; V was cut back by 0 bases and J by 2 bases. CDR3 size: 18 residues. Per germline, CDR1 LGHNA and CDR2 YSLEER. CDR3 region: CASSQDLVRTGGNQPQHF. CDR3 sequence (DNA): TGCGCCAGCAGCCAAGATCTGGTCCGGACAGGGGGCAATCAGCCCCAGCATTTT.

The CDR3 loop is CASSYNRGHWDGYTF. DNA of the CDR3: TGTGCCAGCAGTTACAACAGGGGGCATTGGGATGGCTACACCTTC. The rearrangement uses TRBV6-5 and TRBJ1-2, with 9 nucleotides matching TRBD1. The germline V gene has CDR1 MNHEY and CDR2 SVGAGI. The CDR3 covers 15 residues. V lost 2 bases, J lost 6 bases, and 7 bases stayed unmatched.

This sequence joins TRBV28 and TRBJ2-1; D gene uncertain. This CDR3 is built from 13 residues. Trimming pared 5 bases from V and 2 bases from J, leaving 7 bases between. Germline CDR1 and CDR2: MDHEN and SYDVKM. Here the CDR3 DNA reads TGTGCCAGCAGTCCCCAAACCTACAATGAGCAGTTCTTC. This gives the protein CASSPQTYNEQFF.

This chain joins TRBV9 and TRBJ1-5; D unclear. CDR1 and CDR2 from the germline V gene are SGDLS and YYNGEE. Between the trimmed V and J ends, which lost 0 bases and 9 bases, there was a span of 10 bases. This CDR3 comprises 13 residues. The CDR3 loop is CASSVAGEPPQHF. The CDR3 DNA sequence: TGTGCCAGCAGCGTAGCCGGGGAGCCGCCCCAGCATTTT. The variable domain in full, with the rest retrieved from reference TRBV9 and TRBJ1-5, is DSGVTQTPKHLITATGQRVTLRCSPRSGDLSVYWYQQSLDQGLQFLIQYYNGEERAKGNILERFSAQQFPDLHSELNLSSLELGDSALYFCASSVAGEPPQHFGDGTRLSIL.

The V call is TRBV28, the J call TRBJ1-5; D gene unclear. The CDR3 runs to 13 residues. Germline V gene lookup returns CDR1 MDHEN and CDR2 SYDVKM. Trimming took off 5 bases at V and 0 bases at J, with 5 bases between the two ends. The DNA of the CDR3 is TGTGCCAGCAGTATACATAGCAATCAGCCCCAGCATTTT. This codes for CASSIHSNQPQHF.

The V call is TRBV19, the J call TRBJ1-5, with 7 bases lining up with TRBD1. CDR1 and CDR2 (germline): LNHDA, SQIVND (reference sequence). The CDR3 covers 14 residues. V was clipped by 6 bases and J by 0 bases; unmatched bases: 2. CDR3 sequence reads: CASRGTDSNQPQHF. Here the CDR3 DNA reads TGTGCCAGTAGAGGGACAGATAGCAATCAGCCCCAGCATTTT.

The V call is TRBV19, the J call TRBJ2-3; D is perhaps TRBD2 (6 bases). Germline CDR1 is LNHDA and CDR2 is SQIVND (reference sequence). V lost 7 bases to trimming and J lost 3 bases, with 20 bases between them. This CDR3 contains 16 residues. The CDR3 protein is CASNEVGVLATDTQYF. CDR3 DNA: TGTGCCAGTAACGAAGTGGGCGTGCTAGCGACAGATACGCAGTATTTT.

This chain joins TRBV21-1 and TRBJ2-1; no check of the table's D call, TRBD2, against the DNA was made. TRBV21-1 is reported as a pseudogene. The CDR3 has 14 amino acids. CDR3 sequence reads: CASREGLTFIEQFF. The CDR3 coding sequence is TGTGCCAGCAGGGAGGGGCTAACGTTTATTGAGCAGTTCTTC.

This clone appeared a single time. CDR3 residues: CASSLGFLYEQYF. The DNA for the CDR3 is TGTGCCAGCAGCTTAGGTTTTTTGTACGAGCAGTACTTC. The chain employs TRBV7-2 and TRBJ2-7; D remains ambiguous. Trimming shortened V by 1 base and J by 4 bases, and 8 bases separated the two germline ends. CDR3 size: 13 residues. Germline lookup yields CDR1 SGHTA and CDR2 FQGNSA.

The chain combines TRBV30 with TRBJ2-1; unclear D gene. This CDR3 comprises 16 residues. V lost 1 base, J lost 0 bases, and 13 bases lay in between. Germline values: CDR1 GTSNPN, CDR2 SVGIG (reference sequence). The CDR3 here is CAWSGADYSSYNEQFF. For the CDR3, the DNA is TGTGCCTGGAGTGGGGCGGATTATAGCTCCTACAATGAGCAGTTCTTC.